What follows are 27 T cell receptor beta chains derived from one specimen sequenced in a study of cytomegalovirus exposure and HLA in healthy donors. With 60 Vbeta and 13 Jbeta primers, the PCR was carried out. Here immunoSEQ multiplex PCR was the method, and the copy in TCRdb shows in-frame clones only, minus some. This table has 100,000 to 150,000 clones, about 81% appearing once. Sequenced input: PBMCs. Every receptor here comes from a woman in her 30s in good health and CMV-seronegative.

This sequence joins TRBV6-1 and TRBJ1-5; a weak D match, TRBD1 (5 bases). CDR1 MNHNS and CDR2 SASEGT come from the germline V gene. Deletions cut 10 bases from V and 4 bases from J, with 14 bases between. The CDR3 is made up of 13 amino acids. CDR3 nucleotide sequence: TGTGCCACAGCGGGGGATTGGAATCAGCCCCAGCATTTT. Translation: CATAGDWNQPQHF.

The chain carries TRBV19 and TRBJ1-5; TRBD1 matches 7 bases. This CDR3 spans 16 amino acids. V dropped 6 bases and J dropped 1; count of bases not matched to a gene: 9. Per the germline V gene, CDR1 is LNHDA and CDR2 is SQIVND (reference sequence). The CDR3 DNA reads TGTGCCAGTAGGGCCTCGGCAGGGGGAAGCAATCAGCCCCAGCATTTT. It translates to CASRASAGGSNQPQHF.

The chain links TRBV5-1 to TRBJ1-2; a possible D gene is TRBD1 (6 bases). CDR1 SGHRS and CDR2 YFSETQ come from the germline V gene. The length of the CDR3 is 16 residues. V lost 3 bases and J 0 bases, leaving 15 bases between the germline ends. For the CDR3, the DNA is TGCGCCAGCAGCTCGGATAGGGGGGGCCCTAACTATGGCTACACCTTC. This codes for CASSSDRGGPNYGYTF.

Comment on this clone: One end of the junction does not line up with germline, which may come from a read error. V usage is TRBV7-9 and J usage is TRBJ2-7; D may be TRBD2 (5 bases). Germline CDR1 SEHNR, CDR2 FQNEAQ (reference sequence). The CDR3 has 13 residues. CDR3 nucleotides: TGTTCCAGCACCCCTAGCCCCTCCTACGAGCAGTACTTC. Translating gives CSSTPSPSYEQYF.

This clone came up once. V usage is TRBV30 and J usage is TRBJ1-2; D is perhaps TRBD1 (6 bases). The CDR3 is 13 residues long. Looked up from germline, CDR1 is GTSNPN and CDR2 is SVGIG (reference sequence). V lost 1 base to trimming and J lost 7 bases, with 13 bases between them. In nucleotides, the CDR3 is TGTGCCTGGAGTGCGAACAGGGTTGTTGGCTACACCTTC. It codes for CAWSANRVVGYTF.

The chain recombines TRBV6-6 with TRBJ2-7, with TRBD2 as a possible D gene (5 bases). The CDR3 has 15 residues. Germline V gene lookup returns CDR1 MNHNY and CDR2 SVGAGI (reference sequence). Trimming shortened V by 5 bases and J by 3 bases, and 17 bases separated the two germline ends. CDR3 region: CASSLRPGRGYEQYF. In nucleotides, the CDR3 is TGTGCCAGCAGTCTCCGCCCAGGACGGGGCTACGAGCAGTACTTC.

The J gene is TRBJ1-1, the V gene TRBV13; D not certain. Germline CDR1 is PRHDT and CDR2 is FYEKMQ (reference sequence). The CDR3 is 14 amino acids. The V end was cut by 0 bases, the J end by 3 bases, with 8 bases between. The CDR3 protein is CASSLGTAYTEAFF. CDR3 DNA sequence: TGTGCCAGCAGCTTAGGTACAGCTTACACTGAAGCTTTCTTT. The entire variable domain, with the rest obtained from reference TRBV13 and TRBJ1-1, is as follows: AAGVIQSPRHLIKEKRETATLKCYPIPRHDTVYWYQQGPGQDPQFLISFYEKMQSDKGSIPDRFSAQQFSDYHSELNMSSLELGDSALYFCASSLGTAYTEAFFGQGTRLTVV.

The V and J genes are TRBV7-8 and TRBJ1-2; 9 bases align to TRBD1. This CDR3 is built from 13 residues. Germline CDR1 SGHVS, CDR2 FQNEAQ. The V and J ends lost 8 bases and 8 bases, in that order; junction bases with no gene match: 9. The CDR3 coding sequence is TGTGCCAGCGCAAAACAGGGGGCAGTGGGCTACACCTTC. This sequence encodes CASAKQGAVGYTF.

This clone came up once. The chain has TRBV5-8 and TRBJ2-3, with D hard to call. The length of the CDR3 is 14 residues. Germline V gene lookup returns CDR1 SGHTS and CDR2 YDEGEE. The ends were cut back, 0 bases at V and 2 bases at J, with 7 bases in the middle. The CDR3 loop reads CASSLGLFTDTQYF. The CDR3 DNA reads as TGTGCCAGCAGCTTGGGGCTCTTCACAGATACGCAGTATTTT.

The CDR3 DNA reads as TGTGCCAGCAGCTTATATAAGGTGACAGGGACTGGAAACACCATATATTTT. Amino acids: CASSLYKVTGTGNTIYF. The chain joins TRBV7-2 to TRBJ1-3, with 7 bases that match TRBD1. The CDR3 extends over 17 amino acids. CDR1 and CDR2 from the germline V gene are SGHTA and FQGNSA. V gave up 2 bases and J gave up 2 bases; unmatched junction bases: 9.

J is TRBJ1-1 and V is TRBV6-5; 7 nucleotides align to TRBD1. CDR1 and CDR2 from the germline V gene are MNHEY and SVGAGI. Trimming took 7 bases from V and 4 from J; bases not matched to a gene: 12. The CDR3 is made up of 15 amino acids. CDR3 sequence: CASTQRAGGSTEAFF. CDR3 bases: TGTGCCAGCACCCAAAGAGCAGGGGGGTCCACTGAAGCTTTCTTT.

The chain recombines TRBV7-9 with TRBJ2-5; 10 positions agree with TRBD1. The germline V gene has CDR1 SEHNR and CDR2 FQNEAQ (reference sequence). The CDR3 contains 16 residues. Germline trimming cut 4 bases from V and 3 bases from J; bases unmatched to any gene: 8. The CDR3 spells CASSSNPGTGEETQYF. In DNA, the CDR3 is TGTGCCAGCAGCTCTAACCCCGGGACAGGGGAAGAGACCCAGTACTTC.

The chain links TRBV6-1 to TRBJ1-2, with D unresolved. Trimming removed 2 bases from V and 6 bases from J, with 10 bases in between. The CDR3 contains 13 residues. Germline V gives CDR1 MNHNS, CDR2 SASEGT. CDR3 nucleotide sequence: TGTGCCAGCAGTGAATCGGGGTCCCATGGCTACACCTTC. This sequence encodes CASSESGSHGYTF.

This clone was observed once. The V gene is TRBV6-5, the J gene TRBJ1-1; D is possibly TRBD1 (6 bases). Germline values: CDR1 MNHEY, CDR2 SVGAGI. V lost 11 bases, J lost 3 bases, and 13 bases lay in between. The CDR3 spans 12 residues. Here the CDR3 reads CAVGGVDTEAFF. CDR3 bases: TGTGCCGTTGGGGGCGTGGACACTGAAGCTTTCTTT.

Here the CDR3 DNA reads TGCAGCGTTGTTGAAGGGGACACCGGGGAGCTGTTTTTT. Translated: CSVVEGDTGELFF. This chain links TRBV29-1 with TRBJ2-2, with TRBD1 as a possible D gene (5 bases). CDR3 length equals 13 residues. From germline, CDR1 is SQVTM and CDR2 ANQGSEA. The V gene lost 4 bases and the J gene lost 3 bases, with 9 bases spanning the gap.

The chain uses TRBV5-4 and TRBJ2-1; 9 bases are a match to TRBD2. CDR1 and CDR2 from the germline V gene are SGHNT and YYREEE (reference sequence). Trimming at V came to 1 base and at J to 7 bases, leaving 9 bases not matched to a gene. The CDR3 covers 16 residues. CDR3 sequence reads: CASSLSRGGARNEQFF. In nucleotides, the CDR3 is TGTGCCAGCAGCTTGTCTCGCGGGGGGGCTAGGAATGAGCAGTTCTTC.

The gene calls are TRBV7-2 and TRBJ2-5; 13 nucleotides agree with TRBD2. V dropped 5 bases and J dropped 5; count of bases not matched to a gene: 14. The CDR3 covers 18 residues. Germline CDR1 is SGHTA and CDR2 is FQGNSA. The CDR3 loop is CASSQGLAGRGQLETQYF. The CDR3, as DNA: TGTGCCAGCAGCCAGGGACTAGCGGGAAGGGGCCAGCTGGAGACCCAGTACTTC.

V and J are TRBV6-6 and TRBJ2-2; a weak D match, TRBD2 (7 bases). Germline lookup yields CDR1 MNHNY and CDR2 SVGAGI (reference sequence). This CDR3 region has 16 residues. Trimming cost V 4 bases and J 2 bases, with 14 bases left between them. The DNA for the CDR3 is TGTGCCAGCAGTTTCAAGGGGGGGACTAACACCGGGGAGCTGTTTTTT. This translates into CASSFKGGTNTGELFF.

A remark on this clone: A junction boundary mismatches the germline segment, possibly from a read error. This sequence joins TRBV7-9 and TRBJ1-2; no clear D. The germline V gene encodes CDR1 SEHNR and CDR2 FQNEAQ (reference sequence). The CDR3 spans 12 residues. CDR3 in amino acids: CSSRRENYGYTF. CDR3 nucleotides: TGTTCCAGCAGGAGGGAAAACTATGGCTACACCTTC.

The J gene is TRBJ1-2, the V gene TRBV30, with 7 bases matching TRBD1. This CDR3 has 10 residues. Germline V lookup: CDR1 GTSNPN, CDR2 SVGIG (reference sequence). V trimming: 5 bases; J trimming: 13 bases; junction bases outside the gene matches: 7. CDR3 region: CAWGTVAITF. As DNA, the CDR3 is TGTGCCTGGGGGACAGTGGCTATCACCTTC.

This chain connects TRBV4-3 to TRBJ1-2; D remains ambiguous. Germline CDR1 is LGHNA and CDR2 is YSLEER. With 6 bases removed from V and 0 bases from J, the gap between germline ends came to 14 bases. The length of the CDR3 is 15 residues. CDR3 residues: CASRITLLANYGYTF. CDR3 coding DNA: TGCGCCAGCAGGATTACGCTATTAGCTAACTATGGCTACACCTTC.

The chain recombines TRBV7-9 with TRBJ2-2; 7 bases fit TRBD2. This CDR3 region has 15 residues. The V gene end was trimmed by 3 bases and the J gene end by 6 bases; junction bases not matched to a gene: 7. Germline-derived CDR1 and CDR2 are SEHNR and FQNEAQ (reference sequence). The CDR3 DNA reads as TGTGCCAGCAGCTTGGGGCGGGAGTCCGCCGGGGAGCTGTTTTTT. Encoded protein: CASSLGRESAGELFF.

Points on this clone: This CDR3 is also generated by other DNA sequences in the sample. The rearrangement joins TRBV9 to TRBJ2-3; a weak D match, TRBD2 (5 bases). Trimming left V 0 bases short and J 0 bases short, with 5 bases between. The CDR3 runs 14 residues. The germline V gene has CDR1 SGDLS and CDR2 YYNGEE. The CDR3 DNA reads TGTGCCAGCAGCGTAGCGGGGAGCACAGATACGCAGTATTTT. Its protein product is CASSVAGSTDTQYF.

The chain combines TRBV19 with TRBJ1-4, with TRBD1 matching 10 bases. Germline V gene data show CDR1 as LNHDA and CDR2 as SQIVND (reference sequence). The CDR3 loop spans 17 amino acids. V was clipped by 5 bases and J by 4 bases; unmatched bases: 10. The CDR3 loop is CASSPRDRGVGNEKLFF. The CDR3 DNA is TGTGCCAGTAGTCCACGGGACAGGGGTGTCGGTAATGAAAAACTGTTTTTT.

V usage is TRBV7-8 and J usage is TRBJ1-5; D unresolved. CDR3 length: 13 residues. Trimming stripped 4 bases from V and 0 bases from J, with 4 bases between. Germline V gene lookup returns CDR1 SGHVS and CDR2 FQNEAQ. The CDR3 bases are TGTGCCAGCAGCTACAGTAGCAATCAGCCCCAGCATTTT. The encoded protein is CASSYSSNQPQHF.

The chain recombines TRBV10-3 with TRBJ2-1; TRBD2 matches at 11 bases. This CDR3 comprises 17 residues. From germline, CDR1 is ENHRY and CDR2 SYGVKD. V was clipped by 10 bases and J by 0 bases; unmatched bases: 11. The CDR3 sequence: CASSPGLAGDSYNEQFF. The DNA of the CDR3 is TGTGCCAGTAGTCCCGGACTAGCGGGTGACTCCTACAATGAGCAGTTCTTC.

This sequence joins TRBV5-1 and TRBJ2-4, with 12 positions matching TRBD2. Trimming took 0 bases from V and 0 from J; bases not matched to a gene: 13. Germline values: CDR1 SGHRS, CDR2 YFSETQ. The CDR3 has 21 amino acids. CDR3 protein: CASSLEFKKLAGGIAKNIQYF. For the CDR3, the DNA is TGCGCCAGCAGCTTGGAATTTAAGAAACTAGCGGGAGGCATAGCCAAAAACATTCAGTACTTC.